Each of the 17 T cell receptor beta chains below was sequenced from the same sample in a study of identical twins. In TCRdb, the 5' RACE reads were re-called with MiXCR into one record per CDR3 protein. Of approximately 700,000 distinct CDR3 sequences listed, roughly 18% were seen once; the top ten hold around 13%. The sample was also reused in another study, on T cells expressing NK-cell markers.

Sequencing used PBMCs. These receptors came from a woman between 18 and 30 years old in good health.

The chain couples TRBV10-3 to TRBJ1-1; tentatively, D is TRBD1 (6 bases). The germline V gene encodes CDR1 ENHRY and CDR2 SYGVKD. V lost 10 bases and J lost 3, with 12 bases in between. The CDR3 spans 12 residues. The CDR3 reads CASRGADTEAFF. The CDR3 bases are TGTGCCAGCCGGGGGGCAGACACTGAAGCTTTCTTT.

This clonotype was found many times. The chain recombines TRBV5-1 with TRBJ2-1; 7 nucleotides line up with TRBD2. J gave up 4 bases and V 7 bases, and 2 bases lay outside the gene matches. Germline V gene lookup returns CDR1 SGHRS and CDR2 YFSETQ. The CDR3 is 12 amino acids. CDR3: CASGLVYNEQFF. For the CDR3, the DNA is TGCGCCAGCGGACTAGTTTACAATGAGCAGTTCTTC.

The chain links TRBV3-1 to TRBJ2-1; TRBD2 agrees at 9 bases. V shed 7 bases, J shed 4 bases, and the junction held 5 bases outside the gene matches. The germline V gene encodes CDR1 LGHDT and CDR2 YNNKEL (reference sequence). CDR3 size: 14 residues. The CDR3 DNA is TGTGCCAGCAAAGAAAGCGGGGGGTACAATGAGCAGTTCTTC. It codes for CASKESGGYNEQFF.

This clonotype was found a few times. This sequence joins TRBV20-1 and TRBJ1-2, with D possibly TRBD1 on 5 matching bases. CDR3 length equals 13 residues. The germline V gene has CDR1 DFQATT and CDR2 SNEGSKA (reference sequence). Trimming left V 1 base short and J 2 bases short, with 8 bases between. CDR3 region: CSARGGSNYGYTF. The CDR3 DNA reads TGCAGTGCTAGAGGGGGCAGCAACTATGGCTACACCTTC.

The V and J genes are TRBV14 and TRBJ1-2; tentative D call: TRBD1 (6 bases). V was shortened by 4 bases and J by 6 bases, with 18 bases between the two germline ends. Per germline, CDR1 SGHDN and CDR2 FVKESK. The CDR3 consists of 15 residues. The CDR3 loop is CASSLTGSRGDGYTF. CDR3 in DNA: TGTGCCAGCAGCCTCACAGGGAGCCGGGGGGATGGCTACACCTTC.

This sequence joins TRBV6-1 and TRBJ2-5, with D maybe TRBD2 (5 bases). The V end lost 7 bases, the J end lost 5 bases, and 32 bases lay between the germline ends. The V gene's germline CDR1 is MNHNS and CDR2 SASEGT. CDR3 length equals 19 residues. DNA of the CDR3: TGTGCCAGCACTAATACGGGTTCGGCTAGCTTAGCATCGGGGGAGACCCAGTACTTC. It specifies CASTNTGSASLASGETQYF.

The V and J genes are TRBV20-1 and TRBJ1-4, with no clear D. There are 11 residues in the CDR3. The ends were cut back, 2 bases at V and 10 bases at J, with 8 bases in the middle. Germline loops: CDR1 DFQATT, CDR2 SNEGSKA (reference sequence). CDR3 coding DNA: TGCAGTGCTAGAAATCGTGCAAAACTGTTTTTT. It encodes CSARNRAKLFF.

The rearrangement links TRBV5-1 to TRBJ2-1, with 13 bases identical to TRBD2. CDR1 SGHRS and CDR2 YFSETQ come from the germline V gene. V lost 4 bases and J lost 5; bases outside the gene matches: 6. The CDR3 totals 16 residues. CDR3 sequence: CASSRKLAGGHNEQFF. Written as DNA, the CDR3 is TGCGCCAGCAGCAGAAAACTAGCGGGAGGGCACAATGAGCAGTTCTTC.

This clonotype was detected only a few times. This chain joins TRBV6-1 and TRBJ2-7; 12 bases line up with TRBD2. CDR1 and CDR2 from the germline V gene are MNHNS and SASEGT. CDR3 size: 16 residues. After removal of 5 bases from V and 5 bases from J, the junction contained 10 bases not matched to a gene. CDR3 nucleotides: TGTGCCAGCAGTAGAATCACTAGCGGGAGGTCCCACGAGCAGTACTTC. This codes for CASSRITSGRSHEQYF.

The table lists this clonotype with a few counts. This chain connects TRBV9 to TRBJ2-4; D is unresolved. Germline-derived CDR1 and CDR2 are SGDLS and YYNGEE. The CDR3 runs 15 residues. Trimming stripped 4 bases from V and 0 bases from J, with 11 bases between. The chain's CDR3 is CASSPSTLAKNIQYF. The DNA of the CDR3 is TGTGCCAGCAGCCCTTCTACCCTAGCCAAAAACATTCAGTACTTC. Full variable domain (remainder filled in from reference TRBV9 and TRBJ2-4): DSGVTQTPKHLITATGQRVTLRCSPRSGDLSVYWYQQSLDQGLQFLIQYYNGEERAKGNILERFSAQQFPDLHSELNLSSLELGDSALYFCASSPSTLAKNIQYFGAGTRLSVL.

V gene TRBV5-4 combines with J gene TRBJ1-2; no firm D call. The CDR3 has 14 amino acids. In germline, CDR1 is SGHNT, CDR2 YYREEE (reference sequence). V was pared by 7 bases and J by 1 base, with 14 bases between. CDR3 sequence: CASATLGNNYGYTF. The CDR3 bases are TGTGCCAGCGCCACTCTCGGTAATAACTATGGCTACACCTTC.

In its sample, this clonotype was seen a few times. The rearrangement links TRBV7-8 to TRBJ1-2; 8 bases match TRBD1. With 2 bases clipped from V and 6 bases from J, the junction kept 5 bases outside the gene matches. The CDR3 runs to 14 residues. Per the germline V gene, CDR1 is SGHVS and CDR2 is FQNEAQ. The CDR3 sequence is CASSLWTGLHGYTF. CDR3 in DNA: TGTGCCAGCAGCTTATGGACAGGGTTGCATGGCTACACCTTC.

V usage is TRBV12-3 or TRBV12-4 and J usage is TRBJ1-1, with D possibly being TRBD1 (6 bases). The CDR3 loop spans 18 amino acids. Between the trimmed V and J ends, which lost 4 bases and 0 bases, there was a span of 21 bases. CDR3 in DNA: TGTGCCAGCAGTTGGTCCTTGTTCAGGGGCAGAATGAACACTGAAGCTTTCTTT. It is translated as CASSWSLFRGRMNTEAFF.

V gene TRBV20-1 combines with J gene TRBJ2-7; D not resolved. The CDR3 has 15 residues. V lost 0 bases and J 3 bases, leaving 15 bases between the germline ends. The germline V gene encodes CDR1 DFQATT and CDR2 SNEGSKA (reference sequence). As DNA, the CDR3 is TGCAGTGCTAGAGATTCGCGGCGGAGTGTCTACGAGCAGTACTTC. This translates into CSARDSRRSVYEQYF.

The chain carries TRBV20-1 and TRBJ1-4; D not resolved. The CDR3 runs 14 residues. Germline CDR1 is DFQATT and CDR2 is SNEGSKA (reference sequence). Trimming removed 6 bases from V and 0 bases from J, with 11 bases in between. The CDR3 DNA sequence: TGCAGTGCCCGGCGGGGTCCAACTAATGAAAAACTGTTTTTT. Translating it yields CSARRGPTNEKLFF.

V and J are TRBV28 and TRBJ1-2, with 8 bases matching TRBD1. There are 18 residues in the CDR3. V lost 5 bases and J lost 8; bases outside the gene matches: 22. The germline V gene encodes CDR1 MDHEN and CDR2 SYDVKM. This CDR3 reads CASSVGQGTSSWASGYTF. The CDR3 DNA is TGTGCCAGCAGTGTCGGACAGGGCACTTCATCATGGGCTTCCGGCTACACCTTC.

V and J are TRBV29-1 and TRBJ2-7, with 10 bases that match TRBD1. The germline CDR1 and CDR2 sequences are SQVTM and ANQGSEA. The CDR3 contains 13 residues. Trimming cost V 6 bases and J 7 bases; bases outside gene matches: 9. The CDR3 coding sequence is TGCAGCGTCTTTCTCAGGACAGGGGGAGAGCAGTACTTC. This sequence encodes CSVFLRTGGEQYF.